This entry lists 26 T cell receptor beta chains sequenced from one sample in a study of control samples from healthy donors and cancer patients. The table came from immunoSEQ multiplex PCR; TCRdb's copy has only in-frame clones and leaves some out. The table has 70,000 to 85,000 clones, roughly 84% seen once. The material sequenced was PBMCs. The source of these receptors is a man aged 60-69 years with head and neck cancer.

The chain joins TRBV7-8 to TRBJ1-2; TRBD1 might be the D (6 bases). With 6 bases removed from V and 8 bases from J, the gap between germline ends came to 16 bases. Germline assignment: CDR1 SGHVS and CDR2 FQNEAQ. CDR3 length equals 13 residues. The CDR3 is CASRRDRLGGYTF. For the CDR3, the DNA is TGTGCCAGCAGACGCGACAGGCTGGGCGGCTACACCTTC.

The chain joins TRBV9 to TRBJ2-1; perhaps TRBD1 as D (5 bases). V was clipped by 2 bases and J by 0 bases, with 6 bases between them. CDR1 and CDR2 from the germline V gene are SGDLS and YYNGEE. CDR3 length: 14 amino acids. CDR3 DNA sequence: TGTGCCAGCAGCGTGCAGGGCTCCTACAATGAGCAGTTCTTC. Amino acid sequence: CASSVQGSYNEQFF.

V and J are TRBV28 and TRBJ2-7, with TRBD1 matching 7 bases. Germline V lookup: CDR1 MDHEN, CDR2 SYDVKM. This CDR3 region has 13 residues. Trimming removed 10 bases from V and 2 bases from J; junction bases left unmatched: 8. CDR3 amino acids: CATQGQPPYEQYF. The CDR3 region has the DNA TGTGCCACCCAGGGACAGCCACCCTACGAGCAGTACTTC.

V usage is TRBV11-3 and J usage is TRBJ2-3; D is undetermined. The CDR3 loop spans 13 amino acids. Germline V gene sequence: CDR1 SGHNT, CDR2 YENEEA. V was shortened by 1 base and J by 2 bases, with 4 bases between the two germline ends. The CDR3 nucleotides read TGTGCCAGCAGCTTAGTCCACACAGATACGCAGTATTTT. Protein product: CASSLVHTDTQYF.

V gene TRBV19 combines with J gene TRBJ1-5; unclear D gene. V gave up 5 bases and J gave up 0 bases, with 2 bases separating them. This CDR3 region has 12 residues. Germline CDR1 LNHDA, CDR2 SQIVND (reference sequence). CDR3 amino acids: CASSASNQPQHF. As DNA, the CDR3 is TGTGCCAGTAGTGCTAGCAATCAGCCCCAGCATTTT.

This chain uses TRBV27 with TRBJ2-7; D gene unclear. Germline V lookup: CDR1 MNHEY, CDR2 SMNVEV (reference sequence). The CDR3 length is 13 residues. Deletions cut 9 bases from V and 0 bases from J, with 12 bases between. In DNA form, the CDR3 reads TGTGCCAGTTCGGGTGTCAACTCCTACGAGCAGTACTTC. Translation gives CASSGVNSYEQYF.

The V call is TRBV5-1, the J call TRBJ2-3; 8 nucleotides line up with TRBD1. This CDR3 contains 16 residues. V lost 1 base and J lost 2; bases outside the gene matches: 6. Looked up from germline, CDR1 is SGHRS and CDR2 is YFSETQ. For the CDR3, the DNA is TGCGCCAGCAGCTTGTCTATGACAGGGGCCACAGATACGCAGTATTTT. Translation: CASSLSMTGATDTQYF.

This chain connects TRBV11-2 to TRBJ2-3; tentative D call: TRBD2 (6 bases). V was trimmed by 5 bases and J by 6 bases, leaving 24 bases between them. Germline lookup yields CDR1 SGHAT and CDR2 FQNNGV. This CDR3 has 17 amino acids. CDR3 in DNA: TGTGCCAGCAGCCCCACCCCGCTTGGAGGGGCGATGGATACGCAGTATTTT. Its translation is CASSPTPLGGAMDTQYF.

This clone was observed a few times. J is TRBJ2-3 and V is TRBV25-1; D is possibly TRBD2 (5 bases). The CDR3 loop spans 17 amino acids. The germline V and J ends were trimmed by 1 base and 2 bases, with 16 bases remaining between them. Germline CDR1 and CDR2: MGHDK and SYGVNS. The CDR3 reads CASSELGSQSYTDTQYF. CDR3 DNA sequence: TGTGCCAGCAGTGAATTGGGGAGTCAGAGTTACACAGATACGCAGTATTTT.

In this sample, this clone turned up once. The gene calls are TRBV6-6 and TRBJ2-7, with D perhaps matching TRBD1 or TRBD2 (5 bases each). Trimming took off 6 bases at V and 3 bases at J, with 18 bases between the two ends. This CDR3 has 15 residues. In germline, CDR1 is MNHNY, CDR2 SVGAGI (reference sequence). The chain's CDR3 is CASRTHLGDHYEQYF. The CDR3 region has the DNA TGTGCCAGCAGAACCCACCTAGGGGACCACTACGAGCAGTACTTC.

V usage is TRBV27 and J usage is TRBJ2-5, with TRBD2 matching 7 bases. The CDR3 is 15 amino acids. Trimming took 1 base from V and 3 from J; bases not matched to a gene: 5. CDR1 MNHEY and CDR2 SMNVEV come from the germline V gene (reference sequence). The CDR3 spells CASSLYGAGEETQYF. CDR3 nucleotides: TGTGCCAGCAGTTTATACGGCGCGGGAGAAGAGACCCAGTACTTC.

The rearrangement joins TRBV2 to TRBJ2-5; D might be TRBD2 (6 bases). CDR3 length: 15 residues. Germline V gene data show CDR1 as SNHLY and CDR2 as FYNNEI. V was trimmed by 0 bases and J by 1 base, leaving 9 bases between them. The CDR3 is CASSEAAGFQETQYF. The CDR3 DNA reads TGTGCCAGCAGTGAAGCGGCGGGATTCCAAGAGACCCAGTACTTC.

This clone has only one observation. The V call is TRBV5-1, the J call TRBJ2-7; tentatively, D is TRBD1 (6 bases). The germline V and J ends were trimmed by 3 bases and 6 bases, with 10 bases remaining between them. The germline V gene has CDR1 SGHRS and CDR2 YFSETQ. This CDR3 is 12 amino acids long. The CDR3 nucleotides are TGCGCCAGCAGCTGGGGACAATCCGAGCAGTACTTC. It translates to CASSWGQSEQYF.

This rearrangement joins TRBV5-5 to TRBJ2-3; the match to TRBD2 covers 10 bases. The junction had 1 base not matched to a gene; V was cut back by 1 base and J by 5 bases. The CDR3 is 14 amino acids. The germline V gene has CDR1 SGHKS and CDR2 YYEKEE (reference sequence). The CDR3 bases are TGTGCCAGCAGCTTGCCTAGCGGGAGAGATACGCAGTATTTT. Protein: CASSLPSGRDTQYF.

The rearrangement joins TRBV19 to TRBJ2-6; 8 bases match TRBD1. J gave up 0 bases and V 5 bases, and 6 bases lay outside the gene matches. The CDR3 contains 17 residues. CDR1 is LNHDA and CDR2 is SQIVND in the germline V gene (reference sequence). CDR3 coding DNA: TGTGCCAGTAGTCGGACAGGGTCCCCCTCTGGGGCCAACGTCCTGACTTTC. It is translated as CASSRTGSPSGANVLTF.

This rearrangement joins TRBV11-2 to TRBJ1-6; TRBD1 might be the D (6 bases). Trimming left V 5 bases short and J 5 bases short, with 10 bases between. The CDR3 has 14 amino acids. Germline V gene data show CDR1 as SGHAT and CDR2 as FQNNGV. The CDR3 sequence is CASSPRTDNSPLHF. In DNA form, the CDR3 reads TGTGCCAGCAGCCCGCGGACAGATAATTCACCCCTCCACTTT.

CDR3 sequence (DNA): TGCAGCGTTGTGGGTTACTATGGCTACACCTTC. Amino acid sequence: CSVVGYYGYTF. The V and J genes are TRBV29-1 and TRBJ1-2; D gene unclear. V was clipped by 4 bases and J by 3 bases, with 6 bases between them. The CDR3 is made up of 11 amino acids. The V gene's germline CDR1 is SQVTM and CDR2 ANQGSEA.

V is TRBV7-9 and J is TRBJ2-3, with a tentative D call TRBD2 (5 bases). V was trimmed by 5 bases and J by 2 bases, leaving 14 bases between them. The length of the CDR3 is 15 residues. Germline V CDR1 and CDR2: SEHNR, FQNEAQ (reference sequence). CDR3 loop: CASSLRTGNTDTQYF. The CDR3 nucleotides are TGTGCCAGCAGCCTTCGAACCGGGAACACAGATACGCAGTATTTT.

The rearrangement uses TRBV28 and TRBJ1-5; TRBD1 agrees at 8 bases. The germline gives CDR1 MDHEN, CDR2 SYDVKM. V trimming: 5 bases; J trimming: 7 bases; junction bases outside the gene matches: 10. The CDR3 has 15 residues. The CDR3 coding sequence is TGTGCCAGCAGTCCCGGACAGGGTTTGGGGCAGCCCCAGCATTTT. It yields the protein CASSPGQGLGQPQHF.

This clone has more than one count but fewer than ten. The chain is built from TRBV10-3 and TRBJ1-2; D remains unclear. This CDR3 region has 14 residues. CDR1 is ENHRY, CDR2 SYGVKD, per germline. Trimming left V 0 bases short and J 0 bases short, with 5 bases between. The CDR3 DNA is TGTGCCATCAGTGAGTCGGAGACTAACTATGGCTACACCTTC. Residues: CAISESETNYGYTF.

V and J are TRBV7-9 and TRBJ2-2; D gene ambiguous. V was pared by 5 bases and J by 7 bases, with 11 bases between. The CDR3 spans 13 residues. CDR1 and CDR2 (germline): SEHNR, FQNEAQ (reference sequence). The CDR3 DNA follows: TGTGCCAGCAGCCCCCTCCAACGCGGGGAGCTGTTTTTT. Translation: CASSPLQRGELFF.

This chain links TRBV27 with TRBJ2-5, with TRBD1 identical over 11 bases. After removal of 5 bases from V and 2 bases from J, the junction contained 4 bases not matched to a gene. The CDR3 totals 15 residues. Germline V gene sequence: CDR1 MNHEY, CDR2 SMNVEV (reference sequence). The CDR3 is CASSRTGGAQETQYF. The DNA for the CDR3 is TGTGCCAGCAGTAGGACAGGGGGCGCGCAAGAGACCCAGTACTTC.

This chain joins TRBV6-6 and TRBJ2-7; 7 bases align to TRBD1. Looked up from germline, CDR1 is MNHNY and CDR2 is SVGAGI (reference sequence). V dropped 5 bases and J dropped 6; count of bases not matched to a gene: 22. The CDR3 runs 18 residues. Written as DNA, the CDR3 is TGTGCCAGCAGTCCTACCCCGGGACAGAGTTCTACTTCTGGCGAGCAGTACTTC. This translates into CASSPTPGQSSTSGEQYF.

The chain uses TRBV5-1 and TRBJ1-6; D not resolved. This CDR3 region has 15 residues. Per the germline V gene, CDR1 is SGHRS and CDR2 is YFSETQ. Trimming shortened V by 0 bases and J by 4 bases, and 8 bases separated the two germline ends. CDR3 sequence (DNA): TGCGCCAGCAGCTTGGGGGAATTGTATAATTCACCCCTCCACTTT. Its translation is CASSLGELYNSPLHF.

The CDR3 DNA is TGTGCCAGCAGCTTAAGGGGTCAGATCAATGAGCAGTTCTTC. This sequence encodes CASSLRGQINEQFF. The chain couples TRBV7-2 to TRBJ2-1, with a possible D match to TRBD1 (5 bases). Trimming removed 2 bases at V and 6 bases at J, with 11 bases between. The germline V gene has CDR1 SGHTA and CDR2 FQGNSA. The CDR3 contains 14 residues.

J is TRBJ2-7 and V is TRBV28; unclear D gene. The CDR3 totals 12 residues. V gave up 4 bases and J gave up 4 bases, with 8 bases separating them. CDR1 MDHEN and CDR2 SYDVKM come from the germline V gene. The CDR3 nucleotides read TGTGCCAGCAGTTCCAGTCGGTACGAGCAGTACTTC. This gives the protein CASSSSRYEQYF.